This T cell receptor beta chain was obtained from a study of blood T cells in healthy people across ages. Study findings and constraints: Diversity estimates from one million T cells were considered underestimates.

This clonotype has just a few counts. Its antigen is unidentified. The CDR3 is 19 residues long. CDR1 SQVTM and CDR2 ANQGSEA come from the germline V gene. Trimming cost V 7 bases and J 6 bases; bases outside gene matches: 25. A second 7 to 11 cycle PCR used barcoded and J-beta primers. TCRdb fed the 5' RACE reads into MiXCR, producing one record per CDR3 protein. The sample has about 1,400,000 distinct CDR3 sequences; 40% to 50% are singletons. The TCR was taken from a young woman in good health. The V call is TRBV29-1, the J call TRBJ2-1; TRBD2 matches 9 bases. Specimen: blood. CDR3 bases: TGCAGCGCCCTACCGGCGGGACTAGCTATAAGTATGCCAGTCAATGAGCAGTTCTTC. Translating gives CSALPAGLAISMPVNEQFF.